The 27 T cell receptor beta chains listed next were all sequenced from one sample in a study of blood T cell repertoires in COVID-19. Generated by immunoSEQ multiplex PCR, the TCRdb table keeps only in-frame clones and is missing some. The sample holds a few hundred thousand clones; roughly 88% are singletons and the top ten take over 1.1%. The specimen was peripheral blood. The receptors were gathered from an elderly man with acute or convalescent COVID-19.

The chain is built from TRBV21-1 and TRBJ2-6; no check of the table's D call, TRBD2, against the DNA was made. TRBV21-1 constitutes a pseudogene. The CDR3 extends over 17 amino acids. The CDR3 coding sequence is TGTGCCAGCAGCAAAGTTGACTTCTGCCCCGGGGCCAACGTCCTGACTTTC. Its protein product is CASSKVDFCPGANVLTF.

The chain links TRBV13 to TRBJ2-7; maybe TRBD1 (5 bases). V shed 0 bases and J shed 2 bases, with 17 bases lying between them. The CDR3 totals 17 residues. Germline CDR1 reads PRHDT; CDR2 reads FYEKMQ (reference sequence). Written as DNA, the CDR3 is TGTGCCAGCAGCTTAGGGGTAGGACAAGCCTACACCTACGAGCAGTACTTC. The encoded protein is CASSLGVGQAYTYEQYF.

This clone came up once. The gene calls are TRBV28 and TRBJ1-2, with 8 bases fitting TRBD1. The trim removed 3 bases at V and 6 bases at J, leaving 6 bases unmatched. The CDR3 has 14 residues. Germline loops: CDR1 MDHEN, CDR2 SYDVKM. CDR3 region: CASSLDRASHGYTF. The CDR3, as DNA: TGTGCCAGCAGTTTGGACAGGGCCTCTCATGGCTACACCTTC.

The chain couples TRBV5-5 to TRBJ2-5; D might be TRBD2 (5 bases). The V gene's germline CDR1 is SGHKS and CDR2 YYEKEE (reference sequence). Trimming cost V 9 bases and J 0 bases, with 9 bases left between them. The CDR3 contains 12 residues. The CDR3 nucleotides read TGTGCCACAAAGGGAGACCAAGAGACCCAGTACTTC. Translating gives CATKGDQETQYF. Full variable domain (missing parts from reference TRBV5-5 and TRBJ2-5): DAGVTQSPTHLIKTRGQQVTLRCSPISGHKSVSWYQQVLGQGPQFIFQYYEKEERGRGNFPDRFSARQFPNYSSELNVNALLLGDSALYLCATKGDQETQYFGPGTRLLVL.

This clone was counted a single time. The V gene is TRBV18, the J gene TRBJ1-6; D remains ambiguous. V gave up 0 bases and J gave up 6 bases, with 6 bases separating them. The CDR3 spans 14 residues. Looked up from germline, CDR1 is KGHSH and CDR2 is LQKENI. CDR3 nucleotides: TGTGCCAGCTCACCACCGCAGGCTAATTCACCCCTCCACTTT. Protein: CASSPPQANSPLHF.

The chain uses TRBV7-3 and TRBJ1-1; the match to TRBD1 covers 11 bases. Germline loops: CDR1 SGHTA, CDR2 FQGTGA. This CDR3 is built from 14 residues. Trimming removed 5 bases from V and 5 bases from J; junction bases left unmatched: 4. This chain's CDR3 is CASSPGTGGTEAFF. The CDR3 region has the DNA TGTGCCAGCAGCCCCGGGACAGGGGGGACTGAAGCTTTCTTT.

This clone appeared once. The rearrangement uses TRBV29-1 and TRBJ1-1; 8 bases fit TRBD1. The trim removed 5 bases at V and 3 bases at J, leaving 5 bases unmatched. The CDR3 contains 13 residues. CDR1 is SQVTM and CDR2 is ANQGSEA in the germline V gene. CDR3 region: CSVPETGDTEAFF. The CDR3 DNA sequence: TGCAGCGTTCCCGAGACAGGGGACACTGAAGCTTTCTTT.

The CDR3 bases are TGTGCCAGCAGTCCGTACAATAACTATGGCTACACCTTC. Translating it yields CASSPYNNYGYTF. The chain links TRBV27 to TRBJ1-2, with D uncertain. Looked up from germline, CDR1 is MNHEY and CDR2 is SMNVEV (reference sequence). V was shortened by 5 bases and J by 1 base, with 8 bases between the two germline ends. This CDR3 has 13 residues.

This clone was counted a single time. V gene TRBV6-5 combines with J gene TRBJ1-4, with no clear D. The CDR3 covers 14 residues. Germline V gene sequence: CDR1 MNHEY, CDR2 SVGAGI. Trimming removed 2 bases at V and 6 bases at J, with 10 bases between. The CDR3 sequence is CASSYGRRHEKLFF. Here the CDR3 DNA reads TGTGCCAGCAGTTACGGCAGGAGGCATGAAAAACTGTTTTTT.

J is TRBJ1-1 and V is TRBV6-5, with a weak D call TRBD1 (5 bases). CDR3 length equals 14 residues. V was shortened by 7 bases and J by 6 bases, with 18 bases between the two germline ends. Germline loops: CDR1 MNHEY, CDR2 SVGAGI. The chain's CDR3 is CASNPSGGYAEAFF. CDR3 coding DNA: TGTGCCAGCAACCCCTCCGGGGGGTACGCTGAAGCTTTCTTT.

This sequence joins TRBV7-9 and TRBJ1-2; D may be TRBD1 (6 bases). V dropped 3 bases and J dropped 0 bases, with 11 bases sitting between them. The germline V gene has CDR1 SEHNR and CDR2 FQNEAQ (reference sequence). The CDR3 contains 15 residues. The CDR3 sequence is CASSFDRRANYGYTF. The DNA of the CDR3 is TGTGCCAGCAGCTTCGACAGGAGAGCTAACTATGGCTACACCTTC. The full variable domain, with the rest looked up from reference TRBV7-9 and TRBJ1-2, is DTGVSQNPRHKITKRGQNVTFRCDPISEHNRLYWYRQTLGQGPEFLTYFQNEAQLEKSRLLSDRFSAERPKGSFSTLEIQRTEQGDSAMYLCASSFDRRANYGYTFGSGTRLTVV.

This rearrangement joins TRBV6-2 or TRBV6-3 to TRBJ2-4, with D perhaps TRBD2 (5 bases). Germline V lookup: CDR1 MNHEY, CDR2 SVGEGT. The germline V and J ends were trimmed by 7 bases and 2 bases, with 21 bases remaining between them. This CDR3 has 17 amino acids. For the CDR3, the DNA is TGTGCCAGCACCCCCGAGTTACCGGGGTGGTCCAAAAACATTCAGTACTTC. Its protein is CASTPELPGWSKNIQYF.

The chain joins TRBV7-9 to TRBJ2-3; 9 nucleotides match TRBD1. Looked up from germline, CDR1 is SEHNR and CDR2 is FQNEAQ (reference sequence). The J segment lost 2 bases and the V segment lost 5 bases, leaving 14 bases of the junction unmatched. This CDR3 spans 18 amino acids. The CDR3 DNA follows: TGTGCCAGCAGCCCCGGGTGGACAGGGGCCCTGGACACAGATACGCAGTATTTT. As protein: CASSPGWTGALDTDTQYF.

The rearrangement links TRBV19 to TRBJ2-1; 8 bases align to TRBD2. The CDR3 has 12 amino acids. V trimming: 7 bases; J trimming: 10 bases; junction bases outside the gene matches: 6. Germline V CDR1 and CDR2: LNHDA, SQIVND (reference sequence). CDR3 DNA: TGTGCCAGTACGTCCGGACTAGCAGAGCAGTTCTTC. Translated, it gives CASTSGLAEQFF.

V usage is TRBV7-3 and J usage is TRBJ2-3, with 8 bases that match TRBD2. The CDR3 runs to 18 residues. Germline lookup yields CDR1 SGHTA and CDR2 FQGTGA. The J segment lost 4 bases and the V segment lost 0 bases, leaving 12 bases of the junction unmatched. The CDR3 nucleotides are TGTGCCAGCAGCTTAACTCCCCCGGGGGCGGGGGGCGCAGATACGCAGTATTTT. Protein product: CASSLTPPGAGGADTQYF.

This clone was counted only a few times. J is TRBJ1-3 and V is TRBV6-5; D remains unclear. Trimming shortened V by 0 bases and J by 3 bases, and 9 bases separated the two germline ends. Germline loops: CDR1 MNHEY, CDR2 SVGAGI. There are 15 residues in the CDR3. The DNA of the CDR3 is TGTGCCAGCAGTTACTCCATGACTGATGGAAACACCATATATTTT. Its protein product is CASSYSMTDGNTIYF.

J is TRBJ2-7 and V is TRBV10-3, with a tentative D call TRBD2 (5 bases). The germline CDR1 and CDR2 sequences are ENHRY and SYGVKD. Trimming removed 8 bases at V and 7 bases at J, with 15 bases between. This CDR3 region has 12 residues. CDR3 protein: CAISRMREEQYF. In nucleotides, the CDR3 is TGTGCCATCTCCCGGATGAGGGAAGAGCAGTACTTC.

The chain links TRBV19 to TRBJ2-2, with 8 bases lining up with TRBD2. Per the germline V gene, CDR1 is LNHDA and CDR2 is SQIVND (reference sequence). The junction had 7 bases not matched to a gene; V was cut back by 10 bases and J by 0 bases. The CDR3 is 15 residues long. This chain's CDR3 is CATRLAGTNTGELFF. CDR3 DNA sequence: TGTGCCACCCGATTAGCGGGGACGAACACCGGGGAGCTGTTTTTT.

The J gene is TRBJ1-2, the V gene TRBV6-4; 9 nucleotides agree with TRBD1. CDR1 MRHNA and CDR2 SNTAGT come from the germline V gene. The trim removed 2 bases at V and 7 bases at J, leaving 8 bases unmatched. The CDR3 has 15 residues. CDR3 sequence reads: CASSDTQGAISGYTF. The DNA for the CDR3 is TGTGCCAGCAGTGACACACAGGGGGCGATAAGTGGCTACACCTTC.

The V and J genes are TRBV7-9 and TRBJ1-6; TRBD1 is a possible D gene (6 bases). CDR3 size: 14 residues. V was trimmed by 8 bases and J by 10 bases, leaving 18 bases between them. Germline V gene sequence: CDR1 SEHNR, CDR2 FQNEAQ (reference sequence). Here the CDR3 reads CASGYGGGGSPLHF. In nucleotides, the CDR3 is TGTGCCAGCGGTTACGGGGGCGGGGGATCACCCCTCCACTTT.

The J gene is TRBJ2-1, the V gene TRBV7-9, with 13 bases lining up with TRBD2. The CDR3 spans 15 residues. J gave up 8 bases and V 5 bases, and 6 bases lay outside the gene matches. Per the germline V gene, CDR1 is SEHNR and CDR2 is FQNEAQ (reference sequence). The CDR3 region has the DNA TGTGCCAGCAGCCGACTAGCGGGGGGCCGGGATGAGCAGTTCTTC. The encoded protein is CASSRLAGGRDEQFF.

The count of this clone is one. The CDR3 here is CASSYNGPRGNTIYF. The CDR3 coding sequence is TGTGCCAGCAGTTACAACGGCCCGCGGGGTAACACCATATATTTT. The chain has TRBV6-5 and TRBJ1-3; no reliable D call. Trimming left V 2 bases short and J 7 bases short, with 15 bases between. The CDR3 runs 15 residues. Germline-derived CDR1 and CDR2 are MNHEY and SVGAGI.

The chain joins TRBV27 to TRBJ1-5, with D unclear. V shed 4 bases and J shed 0 bases, with 7 bases lying between them. Per germline, CDR1 MNHEY and CDR2 SMNVEV (reference sequence). The CDR3 is 14 residues long. CDR3 sequence: CASSYRDSNQPQHF. The CDR3 nucleotides read TGTGCCAGCAGTTACAGAGATAGCAATCAGCCCCAGCATTTT.

The chain combines TRBV9 with TRBJ1-3; perhaps TRBD1 as D (6 bases). There are 15 residues in the CDR3. V gave up 0 bases and J gave up 9 bases, with 16 bases separating them. The germline CDR1 and CDR2 sequences are SGDLS and YYNGEE. The DNA of the CDR3 is TGTGCCAGCAGCGTAGTAGACAGGCCCCAGGGCACCATATATTTT. Translated: CASSVVDRPQGTIYF.

V gene TRBV6-2 or TRBV6-3 combines with J gene TRBJ2-1, with 11 bases fitting TRBD1. From germline, CDR1 is MNHEY and CDR2 SVGEGT. The CDR3 covers 15 residues. After removal of 5 bases from V and 4 bases from J, the junction contained 4 bases not matched to a gene. The CDR3 DNA follows: TGTGCCAGCAGTCCCGGGACAGGGGGATACAATGAGCAGTTCTTC. Its protein product is CASSPGTGGYNEQFF.

This clone was recorded a few times. The chain uses TRBV18 and TRBJ1-2; 9 bases are a match to TRBD1. Germline V CDR1 and CDR2: KGHSH, LQKENI. The CDR3 covers 15 residues. V lost 5 bases to trimming and J lost 6 bases; unmatched junction nucleotides: 10. CDR3 coding DNA: TGTGCCAGCTCATTCTCCGGGACAGGGATAAATGGCTACACCTTC. Protein: CASSFSGTGINGYTF.

This chain connects TRBV19 to TRBJ1-3; 10 nucleotides line up with TRBD1. Losses at the gene ends were 9 bases for V and 0 bases for J; bases not matched to a gene: 8. The CDR3 consists of 16 residues. Germline assignment: CDR1 LNHDA and CDR2 SQIVND (reference sequence). The CDR3, as DNA: TGTGCCAGCACCGGGACAGGGGAGAGCTCTGGAAACACCATATATTTT. It encodes CASTGTGESSGNTIYF.